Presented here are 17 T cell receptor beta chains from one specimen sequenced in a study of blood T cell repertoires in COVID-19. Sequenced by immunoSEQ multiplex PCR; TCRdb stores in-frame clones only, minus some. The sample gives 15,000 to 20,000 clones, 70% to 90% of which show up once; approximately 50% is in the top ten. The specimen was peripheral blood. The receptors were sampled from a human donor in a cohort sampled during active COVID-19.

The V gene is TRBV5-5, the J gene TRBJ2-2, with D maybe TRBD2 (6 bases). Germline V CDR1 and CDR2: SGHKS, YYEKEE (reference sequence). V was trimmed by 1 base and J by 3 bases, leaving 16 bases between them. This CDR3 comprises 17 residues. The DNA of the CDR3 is TGTGCCAGCAGCTTGTACGCGGGTGGGGAGGACACCGGGGAGCTGTTTTTT. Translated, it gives CASSLYAGGEDTGELFF.

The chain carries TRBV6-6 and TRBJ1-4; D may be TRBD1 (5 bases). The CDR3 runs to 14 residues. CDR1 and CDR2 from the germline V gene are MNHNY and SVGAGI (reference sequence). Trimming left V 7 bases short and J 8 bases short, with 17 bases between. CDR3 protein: CASTADSPREKLFF. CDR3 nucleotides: TGTGCCAGCACCGCCGACAGTCCGAGGGAAAAACTGTTTTTT.

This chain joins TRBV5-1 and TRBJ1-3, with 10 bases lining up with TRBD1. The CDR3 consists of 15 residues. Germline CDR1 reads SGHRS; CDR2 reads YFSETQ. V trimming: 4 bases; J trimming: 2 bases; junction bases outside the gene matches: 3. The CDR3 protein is CASSRDRGPGNTIYF. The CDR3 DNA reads TGCGCCAGCAGCCGAGACAGGGGGCCTGGAAACACCATATATTTT.

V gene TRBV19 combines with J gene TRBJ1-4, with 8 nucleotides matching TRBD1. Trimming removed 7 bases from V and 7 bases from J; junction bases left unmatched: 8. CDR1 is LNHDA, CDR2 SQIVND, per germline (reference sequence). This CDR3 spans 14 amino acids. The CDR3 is CASKKTGVGEKLFF. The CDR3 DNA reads TGTGCCAGTAAAAAGACAGGGGTGGGTGAAAAACTGTTTTTT.

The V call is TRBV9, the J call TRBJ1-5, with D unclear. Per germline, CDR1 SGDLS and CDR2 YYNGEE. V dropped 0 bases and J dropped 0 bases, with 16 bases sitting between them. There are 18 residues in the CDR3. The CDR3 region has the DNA TGTGCCAGCAGCGTAGAAAAGGCGACAACCGATAGCAATCAGCCCCAGCATTTT. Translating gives CASSVEKATTDSNQPQHF.

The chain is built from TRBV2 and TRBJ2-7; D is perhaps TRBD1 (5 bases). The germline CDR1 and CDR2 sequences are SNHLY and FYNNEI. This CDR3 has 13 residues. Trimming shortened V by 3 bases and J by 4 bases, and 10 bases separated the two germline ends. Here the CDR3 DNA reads TGTGCCAGCAGTGATTCAGGGAATTACGAGCAGTACTTC. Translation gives CASSDSGNYEQYF.

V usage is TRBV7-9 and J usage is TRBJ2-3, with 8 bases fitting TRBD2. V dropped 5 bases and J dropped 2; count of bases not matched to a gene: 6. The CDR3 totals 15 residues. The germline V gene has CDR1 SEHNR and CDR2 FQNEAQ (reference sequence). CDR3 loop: CASSERGRYTDTQYF. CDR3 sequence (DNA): TGTGCCAGCAGCGAGCGGGGGAGATACACAGATACGCAGTATTTT.

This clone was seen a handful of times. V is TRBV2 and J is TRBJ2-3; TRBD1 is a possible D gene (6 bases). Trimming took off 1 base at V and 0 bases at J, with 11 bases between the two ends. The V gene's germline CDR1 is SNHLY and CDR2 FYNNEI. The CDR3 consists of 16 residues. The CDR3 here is CASSEGWGTSTDTQYF. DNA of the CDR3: TGTGCCAGCAGTGAAGGGTGGGGGACAAGCACAGATACGCAGTATTTT. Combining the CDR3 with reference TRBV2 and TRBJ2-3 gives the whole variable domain EPEVTQTPSHQVTQMGQEVILRCVPISNHLYFYWYRQILGQKVEFLVSFYNNEISEKSEIFDDQFSVERPDGSNFTLKIRSTKLEDSAMYFCASSEGWGTSTDTQYFGPGTRLTVL.

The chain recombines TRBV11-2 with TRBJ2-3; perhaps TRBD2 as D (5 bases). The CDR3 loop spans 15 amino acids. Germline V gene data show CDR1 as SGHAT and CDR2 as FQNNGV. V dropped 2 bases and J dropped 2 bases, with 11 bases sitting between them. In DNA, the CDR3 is TGTGCCAGCAGCTTAAACAGCGGACTCACAGATACGCAGTATTTT. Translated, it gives CASSLNSGLTDTQYF. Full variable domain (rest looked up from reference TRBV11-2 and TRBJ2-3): EAGVAQSPRYKIIEKRQSVAFWCNPISGHATLYWYQQILGQGPKLLIQFQNNGVVDDSQLPKDRFSAERLKGVDSTLKIQPAKLEDSAVYLCASSLNSGLTDTQYFGPGTRLTVL.

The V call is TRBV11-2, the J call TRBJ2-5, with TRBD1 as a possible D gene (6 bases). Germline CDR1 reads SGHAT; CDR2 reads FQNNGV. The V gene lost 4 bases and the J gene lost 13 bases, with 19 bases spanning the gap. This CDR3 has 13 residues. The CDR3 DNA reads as TGTGCCAGCAGCTCCGGACAGAAGGATGCTTTGTACTTC. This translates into CASSSGQKDALYF.

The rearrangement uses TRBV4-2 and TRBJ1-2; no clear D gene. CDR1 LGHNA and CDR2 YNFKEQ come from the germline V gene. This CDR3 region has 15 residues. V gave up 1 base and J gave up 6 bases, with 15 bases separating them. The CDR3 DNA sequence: TGTGCCAGCAGCCAAGGAGGTGAGGGTTTCGATGGCTACACCTTC. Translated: CASSQGGEGFDGYTF.

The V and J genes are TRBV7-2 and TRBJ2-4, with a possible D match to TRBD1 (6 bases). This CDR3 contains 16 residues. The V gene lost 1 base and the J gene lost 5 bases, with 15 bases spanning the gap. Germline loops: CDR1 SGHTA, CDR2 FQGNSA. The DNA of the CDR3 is TGTGCCAGCAGCTTAGAGGACAGCATAAAACAAAACATTCAGTACTTC. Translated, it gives CASSLEDSIKQNIQYF.

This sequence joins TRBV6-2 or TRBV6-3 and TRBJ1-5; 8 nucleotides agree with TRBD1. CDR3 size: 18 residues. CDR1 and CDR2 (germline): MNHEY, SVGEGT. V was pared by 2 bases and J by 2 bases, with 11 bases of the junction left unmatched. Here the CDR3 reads CASSYLPTGGVGNQPQHF. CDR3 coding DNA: TGTGCCAGCAGTTACCTGCCCACAGGGGGTGTTGGCAATCAGCCCCAGCATTTT.

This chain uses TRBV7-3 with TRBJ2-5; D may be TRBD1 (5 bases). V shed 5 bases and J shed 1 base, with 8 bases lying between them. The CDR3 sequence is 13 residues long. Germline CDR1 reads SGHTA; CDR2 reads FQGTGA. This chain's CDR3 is CASSPTGQETQYF. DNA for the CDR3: TGTGCCAGCAGCCCAACAGGCCAAGAGACCCAGTACTTC.

The CDR3 nucleotides are TGTGCCAGCAGCCGGGAGCGGAATCTTCGTGGTCAAGAGACCCAGTACTTC. It encodes CASSRERNLRGQETQYF. The V and J genes are TRBV3-1 (or the pseudogene TRBV3-2) and TRBJ2-5, with D possibly being TRBD2 (5 bases). The V gene lost 4 bases and the J gene lost 2 bases, with 20 bases spanning the gap. Germline lookup yields CDR1 LGHDT and CDR2 YNNKEL (reference sequence). The CDR3 is 17 amino acids.

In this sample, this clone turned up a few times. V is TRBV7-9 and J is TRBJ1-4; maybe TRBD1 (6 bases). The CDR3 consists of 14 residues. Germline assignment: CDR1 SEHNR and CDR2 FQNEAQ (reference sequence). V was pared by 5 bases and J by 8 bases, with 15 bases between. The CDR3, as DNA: TGTGCCAGCAGCCGGACAGAAGGTAGCGAAAAACTGTTTTTT. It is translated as CASSRTEGSEKLFF.

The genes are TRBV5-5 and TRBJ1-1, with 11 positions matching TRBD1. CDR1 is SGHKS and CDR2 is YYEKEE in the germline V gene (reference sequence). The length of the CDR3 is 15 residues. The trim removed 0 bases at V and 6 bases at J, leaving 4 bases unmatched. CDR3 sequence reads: CASSLEEGQGAEAFF. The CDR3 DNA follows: TGTGCCAGCAGCTTGGAAGAGGGACAGGGGGCTGAAGCTTTCTTT.